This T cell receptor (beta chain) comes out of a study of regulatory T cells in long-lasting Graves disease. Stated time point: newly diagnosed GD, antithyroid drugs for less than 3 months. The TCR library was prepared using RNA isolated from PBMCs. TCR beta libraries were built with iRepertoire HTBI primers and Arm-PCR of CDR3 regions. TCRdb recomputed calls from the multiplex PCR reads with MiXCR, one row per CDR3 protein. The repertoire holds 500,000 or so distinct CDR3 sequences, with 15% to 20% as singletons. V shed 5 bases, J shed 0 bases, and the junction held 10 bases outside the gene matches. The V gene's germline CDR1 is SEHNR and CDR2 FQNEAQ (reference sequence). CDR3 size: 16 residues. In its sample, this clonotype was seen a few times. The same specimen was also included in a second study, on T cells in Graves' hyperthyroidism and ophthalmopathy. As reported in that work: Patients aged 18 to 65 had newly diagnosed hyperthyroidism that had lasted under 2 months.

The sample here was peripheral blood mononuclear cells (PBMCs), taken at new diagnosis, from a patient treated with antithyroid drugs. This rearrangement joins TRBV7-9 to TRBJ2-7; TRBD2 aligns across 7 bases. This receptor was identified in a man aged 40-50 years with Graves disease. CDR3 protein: CASSNREAGFSYEQYF. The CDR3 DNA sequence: TGTGCCAGCAGCAACCGGGAGGCCGGGTTCTCCTACGAGCAGTACTTC.